This T cell receptor beta chain was sequenced for a study of blood T cell repertoires in COVID-19 (dated by TCRdb to 2018 to 2020). With respect to the entire study: Samples covering the acute and convalescent phases of COVID-19 were provided by collaborators in the United States, Italy and Spain. The prospective study material was composed of cDNA or gDNA derived from T cells, B-cell-depleted T cells, or PBMCs. Deeply sampled blood TCRbeta repertoires from subjects exposed to, actively infected with, or recovered from COVID-19 were included in the dataset. Where HLA class I and class II types were available, the types were taken from metadata supplied by the sample provider, not from assay-based typing. The repertoires were released in a freely available public database intended as a resource for research on the immune response to SARS-CoV-2. Nearly every sample came with metadata listing a de-identified subject ID, COVID-19 status, age in years and sex. The samples were drawn from two sources: the first 160 participants of the ongoing ImmuneRACE study, and about 1,300 subjects contributed by 6 global collaborators. What the study reported, not specific to this receptor: The quantity of clinical and demographic metadata differed by source and by participant and was supplied without curation.

The immunoSEQ Assay, a bias-controlled multiplex PCR, was used to amplify TCRbeta CDR3 regions from genomic DNA. The authors' analysis ran thus. Within the assay, amplification of reference gene primers was used to estimate how many nucleated cells each sample contained. To quantify the absolute abundance of each unique TCRbeta CDR3 rearrangement, sequence reads were collapsed and filtered. For each sample, productive Simpson clonality was calculated by taking the square root of Simpson's diversity index across productive rearrangements. TCRdb carries this immuneACCESS record with in-frame sequences only. Its versions omit some clonotypes, under half of them owing to an unresolved V gene in the studies checked, with the rest unexplained. V and J calls and clone size are as listed in that table; D and trimming were resolved from the DNA. Here the sample has under 250,000 clones; 80% occur a single time. The ten largest account for around 4% of the sample.

About this clone itself: Its antigen is not yet known. No per-base quality is available; no much larger clone lies one base away.

Participants in the prospective study were enrolled through a virtual design, were aged roughly 18 to 100 years, and lived in approximately 25 United States geographic areas. In the prospective study, cohorts were assigned on the basis of participant-reported clinical history obtained from a screening survey and a study questionnaire. In the prospective study, whole blood, serum and a nasopharyngeal or oropharyngeal swab were collected from each participant by mobile phlebotomists. Prospective study participants could optionally give additional blood draws and questionnaires over an approximately two-month period. Before DNA extraction, blood samples from the prospective study were shipped at room temperature or frozen. Its CDR3 holds 14 amino acids, cysteine through phenylalanine. CDR3 DNA only is kept here, 42 bases in frame from base 1. The germline ends are 9 bases apart after V is trimmed by 2 bases and J by 1 base. The germline V gene (reference sequence) yields SGHNT for CDR1 and YYREEE for CDR2.

This chain is built from TRBV5-4 and TRBJ2-5; possibly the D gene is TRBD2, per 6 matching bases. The source of this sequence is a man younger than 40 with acute COVID-19. What was sequenced was PBMCs or T cells enriched from blood (not recorded which). The base sequence is TGTGCCAGCAGCTTCGGAGGGCGCCAAGAGACCCAGTACTTC. Translation gives CASSFGGRQETQYF.